Listed below are T cell receptor beta chains from one sample, sequenced in a study of esophageal squamous cell carcinoma under preoperative chemotherapy. TCRdb reprocessed the PCR reads with MiXCR, giving one entry per CDR3 protein. Altogether roughly 30,000 distinct CDR3 sequences are present, 40% to 60% being singletons, with the ten largest covering roughly 20%. Sampling took place from a patient given preoperative chemotherapy. These receptors originate from a human donor with esophageal squamous cell carcinoma. The donor label of this sample is uncertain. Both conserved end residues are part of each CDR3. A D gene is named only where the DNA matches it firmly. The size entry is marked missing in some rows and otherwise reads once, few, many or a size class.

.	TRBV27	.	TRBJ2-5	TGTGGGGGCAGTGGCGGAGAGACCCAGTACTTC	CGGSGGETQYF
TRBD2	TRBV19	many	TRBJ2-3	TGTGCCAGTGCCATATCACTAGCGGGGGCGGATACGCAGTATTTT	CASAISLAGADTQYF
TRBD2	TRBV12-3/TRBV12-4	.	TRBJ2-1	TGTGCCAGCAGACCAGGAGCGGGATCCCACAATGAGCAGTTCTTC	CASRPGAGSHNEQFF
.	TRBV11-3	.	TRBJ2-1	TGTGCCAGCAGCTTCTTGGACGAGCAGTTCTTC	CASSFLDEQFF
.	TRBV27	many	TRBJ2-6	TGTGCCAGCACCCGTAAAGGCGGGGCCAACGTCCTGACTTTC	CASTRKGGANVLTF
.	TRBV6-1	few	TRBJ1-1	TGTGCCACCAACAAGGGGTCTACCCCTGAAGCTTTCTTT	CATNKGSTPEAFF
TRBD2	TRBV7-3	.	TRBJ2-3	TGTGCCAGGAGCCGCGACCTGGGGCGGGGGGCCAAAGATACGCAGTATTTT	CARSRDLGRGAKDTQYF
.	TRBV15	.	TRBJ2-5	TGTGCCACCAGCAGAACTCCTAGCCAAGAGACCCAGTACTTC	CATSRTPSQETQYF
.	TRBV7-3	.	TRBJ2-3	TGTGCCAGCAGCCGCATACCGGGGCGGTGGGCCGGAAATACGCAGTATTTT	CASSRIPGRWAGNTQYF
.	TRBV7-2	.	TRBJ2-3	TGTGCGAGCAGCGGAGTGGCTGTAGGGGATACGCAGTATTTT	CASSGVAVGDTQYF
TRBD2	TRBV12-3/TRBV12-4	.	TRBJ2-3	TGTGCCAGCAGTTTAGCGTCCCTTAGCGGGGGAGCGAACACCGGGACGCAGTATTTT	CASSLASLSGGANTGTQYF
TRBD2	TRBV7-8	few	TRBJ2-3	TGTGCCAGCAGCTTAGTGGGGGGGGGGGGGACAGATACGCAGTATTTT	CASSLVGGGGTDTQYF
TRBD2	TRBV6-1	.	TRBJ2-5	TGTGCCAGCATTCGAGCGGGAGAAGAGACCCAGTACTTC	CASIRAGEETQYF
TRBD2	TRBV6-1	.	TRBJ2-7	TGTGCCAGCAGAGACCTAGCGGGAAATGAGCAGTACTTC	CASRDLAGNEQYF
.	TRBV11-2	.	TRBJ2-1	TGTGCCAGCAGCTTAGAACGAAGGAATGCGCAGTTCTTT	CASSLERRNAQFF
TRBD1	TRBV7-8	few	TRBJ2-6	TGTGCCAGCAGCCCTCGGACAGGGGTTGCCTCTGGGGCCAACGTCCTGACTTTC	CASSPRTGVASGANVLTF
TRBD2	TRBV6-1	.	TRBJ2-3	TGTGCCAGCGGGGCCCGCACGGGGGGGGATACGCAGTATTTT	CASGARTGGDTQYF
TRBD1	TRBV7-8	.	TRBJ2-3	TGTGCCAGCCGGGGCCTCCAGGGGGCGAGCACCGAGGCGCAGTATTTT	CASRGLQGASTEAQYF
TRBD2	TRBV7-8	few	TRBJ2-3	TGTGCCAGCAGTCCGGGAGGCATAAAGGGAGATACGCAGTATTTT	CASSPGGIKGDTQYF
TRBD2	TRBV6-1	few	TRBJ2-5	TGTGCCAGCAGTAAAACTAGCGGGATCACGTACTTC	CASSKTSGITYF
.	TRBV7-2	.	TRBJ2-4	TGTGCCAGCAGCCTCACAGACCAAAAGATTCAGTACTTC	CASSLTDQKIQYF
.	TRBV6-2/TRBV6-3	.	TRBJ2-5	TGTGCCAGCAGTTACTCGGAGGGACACTACAATGAGCAGTACTTC	CASSYSEGHYNEQYF
TRBD2	TRBV7-8	.	TRBJ2-3	TGTGCCAGCAGCCACAAGCGGGGGGGAGCCACAGATACGCAGTACTTT	CASSHKRGGATDTQYF
.	TRBV6-1	once	TRBJ2-6	TGTGCCAGCAGTCGCGGGCTGGGCTCTGGGGCAGATACGCTGAATTTT	CASSRGLGSGADTLNF
.	TRBV10-3	.	TRBJ2-5	TGTGCCACCACGCGGTCTAGCGTGCAAGAGTCCCAGTACTTC	CATTRSSVQESQYF
TRBD2	TRBV5-4	few	TRBJ2-1	TGTGCCAGCAGCTTTATAGCGGGCTCCTACAATGAGCAGTTCTTC	CASSFIAGSYNEQFF
.	TRBV10-3	few	TRBJ2-7	TGTGCCATCAGTGACACAGTTTCCCACGAGCAGTACTTC	CAISDTVSHEQYF
TRBD2	TRBV7-9	once	TRBJ2-5	TGTGCCAGCACGACTAATAGCGGGAGTAGAGAGACCCAGTACTTC	CASTTNSGSRETQYF
TRBD2	TRBV7-8	few	TRBJ2-2	TGTGCCAGCAGCTCCCGAACTAGCGGGGCGAACACCGGGGAGCTGTTTTTT	CASSSRTSGANTGELFF
TRBD1	TRBV6-1	.	TRBJ2-6	TGTGCCAGCAGGAGGGGGACAGGGGGCTCTGGGGCCAACGTCCTGACTTTC	CASRRGTGGSGANVLTF
TRBD1	TRBV7-8	.	TRBJ1-2	TGTGCCAGCAGCCCAGACAGGGGGTATGGCTACACCTTC	CASSPDRGYGYTF
.	TRBV5-4	.	TRBJ2-1	TGTGCCAGCAGCCTCCCCGGTTCCAACTCCTACAATGAGCAGTTCTTC	CASSLPGSNSYNEQFF
.	TRBV6-1	.	TRBJ2-3	TGTGGCAGCAGCCCGGGGCTGAGCCCTACAAATATGCAGTACTTT	CGSSPGLSPTNMQYF
TRBD1	TRBV12-3/TRBV12-4	.	TRBJ2-3	TGTGCCAGCAGTTTTAGGACAGGGGAAGAGACGCAGTATTTT	CASSFRTGEETQYF
TRBD1	TRBV5-6	.	TRBJ1-2	TGTGCCAGCAGCTTGGGCCCCGGGACAGGGACATATGGCTACACCTTC	CASSLGPGTGTYGYTF
.	TRBV19	.	TRBJ2-2	TGTGCCAGTAGTATAAGTCCTAACACCGGGGAGCTGTTTTTT	CASSISPNTGELFF
.	TRBV7-2	once	TRBJ2-2	TGTGCCAGCAGCTTAGAGGGGGTGGGCGCCGATGCGCTGTATTTT	CASSLEGVGADALYF
TRBD2	TRBV10-2	.	TRBJ2-3	TGCGCCAGCAGTGACAGCGGGGTAGGCACAAATACGCAGTATTTT	CASSDSGVGTNTQYF
.	TRBV27	.	TRBJ2-1	TGTGCCAGCGGGGACTCCTCCTACGAGCAGTTCTTC	CASGDSSYEQFF
.	TRBV7-2	many	TRBJ2-5	TGTGCCAGCAGCCTGAGCAACAGGCAGACCCAGTACTTC	CASSLSNRQTQYF
.	TRBV7-8	.	TRBJ2-2	TGTGCCAGCAGCCCCCAAGGCTGTGCGACCGACGGGGAGCAGTTTTTT	CASSPQGCATDGEQFF
TRBD1	TRBV5-5	.	TRBJ1-1	TGTGCCAGCAGGCAGATGACCGGGACAGGGAACACTGAAGCTTTCTTT	CASRQMTGTGNTEAFF
TRBD2	TRBV7-2	.	TRBJ2-4	TGTGCCAGCAGACCACTAGCGGGTCGGGGGGACACAAACACGCAGTACTTC	CASRPLAGRGDTNTQYF
TRBD2	TRBV7-8	.	TRBJ2-4	TGTGGCCGCGGCTTGGGGGGGGGAGCCAAAAATACGCAGTACTTC	CGRGLGGGAKNTQYF
.	TRBV7-9	.	TRBJ1-4	TGTGCCAGCAGCCTCTCCAACGTGGGACTGTTTTTT	CASSLSNVGLFF
.	TRBV6-5	few	TRBJ2-3	TGTGCCAGCAATTCCAGGGATGCAGATACGCAGTATTTT	CASNSRDADTQYF
TRBD2	TRBV7-6	medium-sized	TRBJ2-1	TGTGCCAGCAGCTACTCCGGGGTTAGCGGGGCGGTTCATGAGCAGTTCTTC	CASSYSGVSGAVHEQFF
TRBD2	TRBV27	.	TRBJ2-3	TGTGCCAGCAGTTCGAGACTAGCGGGGGGGCCAGAGACGCAGTATTTT	CASSSRLAGGPETQYF
.	TRBV7-2	.	TRBJ2-3	TGTGCGGGCAGCGTGGGCAGAGTCCCAGATACGCAGTATTTT	CAGSVGRVPDTQYF
TRBD1	TRBV6-5	.	TRBJ2-7	TGTGCCAGCAGTTACTCCCGGGACAGGGACTCCTACGAGCAGTACTTC	CASSYSRDRDSYEQYF
TRBD2	TRBV7-6	.	TRBJ2-5	TGTGCCAGCAGCTCGGGGGGGTTCAAAGAGACGCAGTACTTC	CASSSGGFKETQYF
.	TRBV7-2	medium-sized	TRBJ2-7	TGTGCCAGCAGCTTAAGGGACGGCTACGAGCAGTACTTC	CASSLRDGYEQYF
TRBD2	TRBV7-2	once	TRBJ2-5	TGTGCCGGGGGCCTAGCGGGGGGACACACAGAGACCCAGTACTTC	CAGGLAGGHTETQYF
TRBD2	TRBV12-3/TRBV12-4	many	TRBJ2-3	TGTGCCAGCAGTCTCCAGCGGGGGGGCCGGGCAGATACGCAGTATTTT	CASSLQRGGRADTQYF
.	TRBV7-2	.	TRBJ2-4	TGTGCGAGCAGCTTACTGGGGCGGGGAGCCACAGACACTCAGTACTTC	CASSLLGRGATDTQYF
TRBD2	TRBV27	.	TRBJ2-2	TGTGCCAGCAAAAAGGAGCGGGGAAACACCGGGGAGCTGTTTTTT	CASKKERGNTGELFF
.	TRBV6-2/TRBV6-3	.	TRBJ2-7	TGTGCCAGCGGTCTCCAGGCTGGCGGCAGAGATGCGCAGTACTTC	CASGLQAGGRDAQYF